These 8 T cell receptor beta chains were all obtained from the same sample, sequenced in a study of regulatory T cells in long-lasting Graves disease. Noted time point: newly diagnosed GD, antithyroid drugs for less than 3 months. Scientists built the TCR library using RNA that was extracted from PBMCs. Investigators prepared the TCR beta libraries by applying iRepertoire HTBI primers and Arm-PCR of CDR3 regions. Each CDR3 protein is one row after TCRdb ran MiXCR on the multiplex PCR reads. Seen here are 350,000 to 550,000 distinct CDR3 sequences, 13% to 15% observed once, and the top ten hold over 15%. Separately, the same data were catalogued under a study of T cells in Graves' hyperthyroidism and ophthalmopathy.

The sequences come from peripheral blood mononuclear cells (PBMCs), collected at new diagnosis, from a patient treated with antithyroid drugs. The source is a woman between 45 and 65 years old with Graves disease.

At least ten counts were recorded for this clonotype. CDR3 bases: TGTGCCAGCATCTGGGCGAGTATGAACACTGAAGCTTTCTTT. Protein product: CASIWASMNTEAFF. V is TRBV6-1 and J is TRBJ1-1; D uncertain. Trimming pared 7 bases from V and 0 bases from J, leaving 12 bases between. Germline V lookup: CDR1 MNHNS, CDR2 SASEGT. The CDR3 totals 14 residues.

This clonotype was counted ten times or more. CDR3 sequence: CASSLWGPRLYGYTF. CDR3 bases: TGTGCCAGCAGTTTATGGGGGCCCCGGCTCTATGGCTACACCTTC. The chain employs TRBV12-3 or TRBV12-4 and TRBJ1-2, with a possible D match to TRBD1 (6 bases). The CDR3 is 15 residues long. Trimming removed 2 bases at V and 4 bases at J, with 14 bases between.

V usage is TRBV5-4 and J usage is TRBJ1-6; no definite D call. The CDR3 covers 14 residues. Germline V CDR1 and CDR2: SGHNT, YYREEE (reference sequence). V lost 4 bases and J lost 5, with 10 bases in between. Here the CDR3 reads CASSPREDNSPLHF. The CDR3 nucleotides are TGTGCCAGCAGCCCCCGGGAGGATAATTCACCCCTCCACTTT. The full variable domain, in which reference TRBV5-4 and TRBJ1-6 provide the parts outside the CDR3, is ETGVTQSPTHLIKTRGQQVTLRCSSQSGHNTVSWYQQALGQGPQFIFQYYREEENGRGNFPPRFSGLQFPNYSSELNVNALELDDSALYLCASSPREDNSPLHFGNGTRLTVT.

The J gene is TRBJ2-1, the V gene TRBV12-5; maybe TRBD2 (6 bases). With 1 base removed from V and 9 bases from J, the gap between germline ends came to 10 bases. Germline loops: CDR1 LGHNT, CDR2 FRNRAP. This CDR3 comprises 13 residues. The CDR3 nucleotides read TGTGCTAGTGGTTTGGCACTAGCAGGTGAGCAGTTCTTC. Its translation is CASGLALAGEQFF.

This clonotype was observed at least ten times. The J gene is TRBJ2-1, the V gene TRBV12-3 or TRBV12-4; TRBD1 matches at 8 bases. Germline trimming cut 7 bases from V and 6 bases from J; bases unmatched to any gene: 11. There are 15 residues in the CDR3. The CDR3 sequence is CASNPRQGLGNEQFF. In nucleotides, the CDR3 is TGTGCCAGCAATCCCAGACAGGGGCTTGGCAATGAGCAGTTCTTC.

V usage is TRBV24-1 and J usage is TRBJ1-3; no reliable D call. This CDR3 is 12 amino acids long. With 4 bases removed from V and 4 bases from J, the gap between germline ends came to 4 bases. Germline CDR1 reads KGHDR; CDR2 reads SFDVKD. CDR3 bases: TGTGCCACCAGTGAGGCCGGAAACACCATATATTTT. Translating it yields CATSEAGNTIYF.

As to this clonotype: Possible read error: a much larger clone is one base away. The chain combines TRBV5-1 with TRBJ2-7; D might be TRBD1 (5 bases). Germline V gene sequence: CDR1 SGHRS, CDR2 YFSETQ. CDR3 length equals 17 residues. The CDR3 reads CASGLAPPGRAPYEQYF. DNA for the CDR3: TGCGCCAGCGGCTTGGCCCCCCCGGGCAGGGCCCCCTACGAGCAGTACTTC.

This clonotype has a handful of counts. The rearrangement links TRBV7-2 to TRBJ2-7; 8 bases map to TRBD1. CDR3 length: 15 residues. With V trimmed by 4 bases and J by 5 bases, 10 bases remained unmatched. Germline V gene sequence: CDR1 SGHTA, CDR2 FQGNSA. CDR3 sequence reads: CASSWTLTGANEQYF. In DNA form, the CDR3 reads TGTGCCAGCAGCTGGACGCTGACAGGGGCCAACGAGCAGTACTTC. Complete variable domain (other parts from reference TRBV7-2 and TRBJ2-7): GAGVSQSPSNKVTEKGKDVELRCDPISGHTALYWYRQSLGQGLEFLIYFQGNSAPDKSGLPSDRFSAERTGGSVSTLTIQRTQQEDSAVYLCASSWTLTGANEQYFGPGTRLTVT.